This T cell receptor (beta chain) was found in a study of graft-versus-host responses after intestinal transplantation. Across the whole study: Recipients underwent multivisceral, liver-intestinal, or isolated intestinal transplants.

Looked up from germline, CDR1 is SGHAT and CDR2 is FQNNGV. The CDR3 contains 16 residues. Trimming removed 1 base at V and 2 bases at J, with 12 bases between. Turning to this clone: Its antigen is as yet unknown.

Here immunoSEQ multiplex PCR was the method, and the copy in TCRdb shows in-frame clones only, minus some. The table shows about 51,000 clones, with roughly 90% occurring only once. Regarding the study as a whole: Investigators detected GvH clones in recipient marrow, with some emerging earlier in ileum or blood.

Sample: unstimulated CD4+ T cells sorted from spleen or lymph node cells, taken before transplant. This sequence originates from a human donor who was the organ donor for an intestinal transplant. V and J are TRBV11-2 and TRBJ1-3, with unresolved D. The CDR3 region has the DNA TGTGCCAGCAGCTTAGGCGGAACCGCAGCTGGAAACACCATATATTTT. As protein: CASSLGGTAAGNTIYF.